The clone carrying this T cell receptor beta chain was picked up a small number of times. Antigen unknown. This record comes from a study of T cell repertoires in cytomegalovirus infection. Study-level background: Matching HLA type and CMV infection were both indicated by public TCR beta signatures.

The V gene lost 1 base and the J gene lost 6 bases, with 12 bases spanning the gap. Germline CDR1 and CDR2: SEHNR and FQNEAQ (reference sequence). The CDR3 contains 14 residues. One entry per CDR3 protein results from TCRdb running MiXCR on the reads. Among about 100,000 distinct CDR3 sequences listed, 20% to 30% were seen once. Study observations and caveats: Based on cumulative public TCR beta family frequency, carriers of CMV plus the relevant HLA were identified.

This clonotype was obtained from a human donor in good health (CMV status not recorded). Some clones in this sample may be carry-over from other donors' samples. Sample: CD8+ T cells from PBMCs. The rearrangement links TRBV7-9 to TRBJ1-2, with D possibly TRBD1 on 6 matching bases. The CDR3 coding sequence is TGTGCCAGCAGCTTAGGTCCGGCAGGGGATGGCTACACCTTC. It encodes CASSLGPAGDGYTF.